The next 9 T cell receptor beta chains were all read from a single sample in a study of identical twins. MiXCR, run by TCRdb on the 5' RACE reads, gives a single entry per CDR3 protein. The sample shows 500,000 or so distinct CDR3 sequences, 14% of them seen only once. These data were also reused for a study on yellow fever vaccine responses in identical twins.

The sequenced sample consisted of CD4+ T cells sorted from blood. Receptors originate from a woman between 18 and 30 years old in good health.

This chain connects TRBV30 to TRBJ2-5; D is ambiguous. Germline values: CDR1 GTSNPN, CDR2 SVGIG (reference sequence). V was trimmed by 3 bases and J by 1 base, leaving 12 bases between them. The CDR3 has 14 residues. CDR3 loop: CAWRFRAFQETQYF. In DNA, the CDR3 is TGTGCCTGGAGATTCCGGGCTTTCCAAGAGACCCAGTACTTC.

The V gene is TRBV6-2 or TRBV6-3, the J gene TRBJ2-2, with 7 bases fitting TRBD1. The germline gives CDR1 MNHEY, CDR2 SVGEGT. This CDR3 has 14 amino acids. Trimming took 6 bases from V and 5 from J; bases not matched to a gene: 6. DNA of the CDR3: TGTGCCAGCAGGAGAGGGGGCGGTACCGGGGAGCTGTTTTTT. Amino acid sequence: CASRRGGGTGELFF.

The chain employs TRBV4-2 and TRBJ2-1; TRBD2 aligns across 11 bases. Germline V CDR1 and CDR2: LGHNA, YNFKEQ. J gave up 7 bases and V 0 bases, and 14 bases lay outside the gene matches. This CDR3 has 19 amino acids. CDR3 nucleotides: TGTGCCAGCAGCCAAGAGTCACTAGCGGGAGTTATCGCCAGGAATGAGCAGTTCTTC. This encodes CASSQESLAGVIARNEQFF.

This clonotype was detected only a few times. The chain recombines TRBV7-8 with TRBJ1-5; no definite D call. Trimming shortened V by 1 base and J by 1 base, and 8 bases separated the two germline ends. Germline V CDR1 and CDR2: SGHVS, FQNEAQ. This CDR3 is 15 amino acids long. The CDR3 sequence is CASSLELGSNQPQHF. Written as DNA, the CDR3 is TGTGCCAGCAGCTTAGAGTTGGGGAGCAATCAGCCCCAGCATTTT.

The rearrangement joins TRBV2 to TRBJ2-1; D gene unclear. CDR1 is SNHLY and CDR2 is FYNNEI in the germline V gene. CDR3 length: 11 residues. Trimming stripped 8 bases from V and 5 bases from J, with 7 bases between. For the CDR3, the DNA is TGTGCCAGCGAAGTAGACAATGAGCAGTTCTTC. Encoded protein: CASEVDNEQFF.

The J gene is TRBJ1-4, the V gene TRBV29-1; D is possibly TRBD1 (5 bases). CDR3 size: 13 residues. V was clipped by 1 base and J by 4 bases, with 7 bases between them. Germline V gene sequence: CDR1 SQVTM, CDR2 ANQGSEA. CDR3 in DNA: TGCAGCGTTGAAGGGCAGGGTAATGAAAAACTGTTTTTT. Its protein product is CSVEGQGNEKLFF.

The rearrangement uses TRBV20-1 and TRBJ2-4; the D is unclear. This CDR3 has 13 residues. The V gene's germline CDR1 is DFQATT and CDR2 SNEGSKA (reference sequence). V shed 3 bases and J shed 1 base, with 7 bases lying between them. CDR3 coding DNA: TGCAGTGCTAGCGCCGGCGCCAAAAACATTCAGTACTTC. Protein sequence: CSASAGAKNIQYF.

The chain employs TRBV12-3 or TRBV12-4 and TRBJ2-4; a weak D match, TRBD2 (5 bases). Trimming removed 7 bases from V and 3 bases from J, with 13 bases in between. The CDR3 spans 14 residues. The CDR3 DNA reads as TGTGCCAGCACGCCCGGGGTAGTCAAAAACATTCAGTACTTC. Its protein product is CASTPGVVKNIQYF.

In this sample, this clonotype turned up a few times. V is TRBV24-1 and J is TRBJ2-7; no clear D gene. CDR1 and CDR2 from the germline V gene are KGHDR and SFDVKD. The CDR3 loop spans 15 amino acids. The germline V and J ends were trimmed by 0 bases and 0 bases, with 8 bases remaining between them. CDR3 in DNA: TGTGCCACCAGTGATTTGAAGGGAAGCTCCTACGAGCAGTACTTC. It is translated as CATSDLKGSSYEQYF.